This entry lists 16 T cell receptor beta chains sequenced from one sample in a study of beta chain features in type 1 diabetes. The antigens for these receptors are not known. Overall study findings and caveats: Moderately but significantly shorter TCRB CDR3s were found in Type 1 diabetes patients in all four CD4+ subsets.

Expressed TCRB transcripts were sequenced after all isolated RNA was converted to cDNA. Profiled with immunoSEQ multiplex PCR; TCRdb holds only in-frame clones, not every one. Of more than 250,000 clones in the sample, about 20% were seen once. The sample taken for sequencing was naive CD4+ T cells from blood. Receptors originate from a woman aged 40-49 years with type 1 diabetes.

This clone occurred a few times. This chain connects TRBV7-9 to TRBJ2-7; TRBD1 is a possible D gene (6 bases). The CDR3 loop spans 13 amino acids. The germline CDR1 and CDR2 sequences are SEHNR and FQNEAQ (reference sequence). Deletions cut 2 bases from V and 6 bases from J, with 11 bases between. Written as DNA, the CDR3 is TGTGCCAGCAGCTTAAGGGACACGGGCGAGCAGTACTTC. Protein: CASSLRDTGEQYF.

This chain joins TRBV2 and TRBJ2-1; D uncertain. This CDR3 is built from 14 residues. With 2 bases removed from V and 0 bases from J, the gap between germline ends came to 5 bases. Germline CDR1 SNHLY, CDR2 FYNNEI. CDR3 loop: CASSELYSYNEQFF. The CDR3 coding sequence is TGTGCCAGCAGTGAACTTTACTCCTACAATGAGCAGTTCTTC.

The V gene is TRBV29-1, the J gene TRBJ2-7; 8 bases agree with TRBD1. This CDR3 has 11 amino acids. V lost 5 bases, J lost 6 bases, and 3 bases stayed unmatched. CDR1 is SQVTM and CDR2 is ANQGSEA in the germline V gene. The CDR3 region has the DNA TGCAGCGTTAGACAGGGGCGCGAGCAGTACTTC. Amino acid sequence: CSVRQGREQYF.

This clone was picked up a small number of times. This chain connects TRBV7-3 to TRBJ2-5; TRBD2 matches at 7 bases. Germline loops: CDR1 SGHTA, CDR2 FQGTGA. Unmatched junction bases numbered 6, after V lost 2 bases and J lost 3 bases. The CDR3 totals 15 residues. The CDR3 region is CASSLGSSGKETQYF. The CDR3, as DNA: TGTGCCAGCAGCTTAGGGTCTAGCGGCAAAGAGACCCAGTACTTC.

This clone was seen more than once but under ten times. The gene calls are TRBV4-3 and TRBJ2-3; 7 bases line up with TRBD2. J lost 5 bases, V lost 4 bases, and 6 bases had no gene match. Germline lookup yields CDR1 LGHNA and CDR2 YSLEER. This CDR3 has 14 amino acids. The chain's CDR3 is CASSPLGGVDTQYF. The CDR3 bases are TGCGCCAGCAGCCCCCTTGGGGGGGTAGATACGCAGTATTTT.

The V and J genes are TRBV7-9 and TRBJ2-7; D not certain. The V gene's germline CDR1 is SEHNR and CDR2 FQNEAQ (reference sequence). The V gene lost 0 bases and the J gene lost 2 bases, with 8 bases spanning the gap. The CDR3 loop spans 14 amino acids. The CDR3 is CASSLASTTYEQYF. The CDR3 DNA follows: TGTGCCAGCAGCTTAGCGAGTACCACCTACGAGCAGTACTTC.

The V and J genes are TRBV29-1 and TRBJ1-2; D not certain. The CDR3 has 16 residues. Trimming took 0 bases from V and 0 from J, leaving 14 bases between them. Germline V gene lookup returns CDR1 SQVTM and CDR2 ANQGSEA. The CDR3 DNA reads as TGCAGCGTTGAAGATCAAGCATTGAAGTCTAACTATGGCTACACCTTC. Translated, it gives CSVEDQALKSNYGYTF.

In DNA, the CDR3 is TGTGTCACAGTCATGAACACTGAAGCTTTCTTT. The encoded protein is CVTVMNTEAFF. The chain joins TRBV6-1 to TRBJ1-1; no reliable D call. The CDR3 covers 11 residues. The V gene's germline CDR1 is MNHNS and CDR2 SASEGT.

The rearrangement joins TRBV5-4 to TRBJ2-7, with TRBD1 matching over 12 bases. Germline CDR1 SGHNT, CDR2 YYREEE (reference sequence). After removal of 4 bases from V and 2 bases from J, the junction contained 4 bases not matched to a gene. The CDR3 spans 15 residues. In DNA, the CDR3 is TGTGCCAGCAGCCCCGGGACAGGGGGCACCTACGAGCAGTACTTC. It is translated as CASSPGTGGTYEQYF. The full variable domain, completed using reference TRBV5-4 and TRBJ2-7, is ETGVTQSPTHLIKTRGQQVTLRCSSQSGHNTVSWYQQALGQGPQFIFQYYREEENGRGNFPPRFSGLQFPNYSSELNVNALELDDSALYLCASSPGTGGTYEQYFGPGTRLTVT.

The gene calls are TRBV6-4 and TRBJ1-2; D possibly corresponds to TRBD1 (5 bases). This CDR3 spans 13 amino acids. The V end lost 0 bases, the J end lost 8 bases, and 10 bases lay between the germline ends. Germline V gene data show CDR1 as MRHNA and CDR2 as SNTAGT. The CDR3 spells CASSDSGGTGYTF. The CDR3 DNA reads TGTGCCAGCAGTGACTCAGGAGGGACCGGCTACACCTTC.

This clone has more than one count but fewer than ten. The rearrangement joins TRBV15 to TRBJ1-2; 7 bases map to TRBD1. The V gene's germline CDR1 is LNHNV and CDR2 YYDKDF (reference sequence). V shed 3 bases and J 8 bases; nucleotides not matched to a gene: 3. CDR3 length: 12 amino acids. The DNA of the CDR3 is TGTGCCACCAGCAGGGACAGGTGGGGCTACACCTTC. This encodes CATSRDRWGYTF.

This rearrangement joins TRBV7-2 to TRBJ2-3, with 8 bases that match TRBD2. The V gene end was trimmed by 4 bases and the J gene end by 5 bases; junction bases not matched to a gene: 2. Germline V gene data show CDR1 as SGHTA and CDR2 as FQGNSA. This CDR3 contains 13 residues. CDR3 coding DNA: TGTGCCAGCAGCTCTCGGGGGGGAGATACGCAGTATTTT. Encoded protein: CASSSRGGDTQYF. The full variable domain, completed using reference TRBV7-2 and TRBJ2-3, is GAGVSQSPSNKVTEKGKDVELRCDPISGHTALYWYRQSLGQGLEFLIYFQGNSAPDKSGLPSDRFSAERTGGSVSTLTIQRTQQEDSAVYLCASSSRGGDTQYFGPGTRLTVL.

This clone appeared a few times. The V gene is TRBV7-9, the J gene TRBJ2-5; 7 bases line up with TRBD1. CDR3 size: 15 residues. Germline assignment: CDR1 SEHNR and CDR2 FQNEAQ (reference sequence). Losses at the gene ends were 3 bases for V and 7 bases for J; bases not matched to a gene: 11. CDR3 DNA: TGTGCCAGCAGCTTGGATGGGACAGACCTAGGGACCCAGTACTTC. Residues: CASSLDGTDLGTQYF. The full variable domain, in which reference TRBV7-9 and TRBJ2-5 provide the parts outside the CDR3, is DTGVSQNPRHKITKRGQNVTFRCDPISEHNRLYWYRQTLGQGPEFLTYFQNEAQLEKSRLLSDRFSAERPKGSFSTLEIQRTEQGDSAMYLCASSLDGTDLGTQYFGPGTRLLVL.

The chain joins TRBV10-3 to TRBJ2-1, with D perhaps TRBD2 (6 bases). The CDR3 is made up of 16 amino acids. Between the trimmed V and J ends, which lost 3 bases and 1 base, there was a span of 13 bases. Germline CDR1 is ENHRY and CDR2 is SYGVKD. The CDR3 DNA reads as TGTGCCATCAGTGAAGGGACGGGGGATTCCTACAATGAGCAGTTCTTC. Amino acid sequence: CAISEGTGDSYNEQFF.

This chain connects TRBV7-3 to TRBJ2-3, with 14 positions matching TRBD2. The germline CDR1 and CDR2 sequences are SGHTA and FQGTGA. V shed 5 bases and J 5 bases; nucleotides not matched to a gene: 6. This CDR3 spans 16 amino acids. CDR3 bases: TGTGCCAGCAGCCCAGGACTAGCGGGGGGACAAGATACGCAGTATTTT. Protein product: CASSPGLAGGQDTQYF.

This clone was detected only a few times. This rearrangement joins TRBV7-2 to TRBJ2-7; tentatively, D is TRBD1 (7 bases). The germline V gene encodes CDR1 SGHTA and CDR2 FQGNSA. Trimming left V 5 bases short and J 2 bases short, with 16 bases between. CDR3 length: 15 residues. For the CDR3, the DNA is TGTGCCAGCAGCGTGACAGGGACTCTTGCCTACGAGCAGTACTTC. Amino acid sequence: CASSVTGTLAYEQYF.